This T cell receptor beta chain is from a study of blood T cell repertoires in COVID-19. Original processing notes: Amplification with reference gene primers provided the estimates of nucleated cell counts. The data were produced by immunoSEQ multiplex PCR, yet TCRdb's version contains in-frame clones alone and is incomplete. V and J calls and clone size follow that table, whereas D and trimming were derived from the DNA. The data show tens of thousands of clones, approximately 88% seen once. The CDR3 contains 15 residues. Trimming removed 2 bases at V and 0 bases at J, with 8 bases between. CDR1 is MRHNA, CDR2 SNTAGT, per germline.

The chain carries TRBV6-4 and TRBJ2-1; perhaps TRBD2 as D (6 bases). This TCR was recovered from a man aged 50-59 years with acute or convalescent COVID-19. Sequencing was done on a sample of peripheral blood. Written as DNA, the CDR3 is TGTGCCAGCAGTGACACCGGGAGCTCCTACAATGAGCAGTTCTTC. Its translation: CASSDTGSSYNEQFF.